This passage covers 17 T cell receptor beta chains from one sample sequenced in a study of T cells after yellow fever vaccination. TCRdb independently ran MiXCR on the 5' RACE reads; one entry per CDR3 protein. Among under 300,000 distinct CDR3 sequences listed, 6.9% were seen once. The material sequenced was CD4+ T cells sorted from PBMCs, taken 15 days after the yellow fever booster vaccination. These receptors were taken from a man aged 25-40 years who received the YFV17D yellow fever vaccine.

This clonotype was counted many times. The chain is built from TRBV11-2 and TRBJ2-1; 7 bases map to TRBD2. The junction had 7 bases not matched to a gene; V was cut back by 0 bases and J by 8 bases. Germline loops: CDR1 SGHAT, CDR2 FQNNGV. The CDR3 totals 15 residues. The CDR3 coding sequence is TGTGCCAGCAGCTTAGAAGGTACTAGCGAATATGAGCAGTTCTTC. Its protein is CASSLEGTSEYEQFF.

The table lists this clonotype with a few counts. V is TRBV20-1 and J is TRBJ2-7; tentatively, D is TRBD2 (6 bases). The germline gives CDR1 DFQATT, CDR2 SNEGSKA (reference sequence). This CDR3 is 15 amino acids long. The germline V and J ends were trimmed by 3 bases and 7 bases, with 22 bases remaining between them. DNA of the CDR3: TGCAGTGCTAGTGGGCGTCTCGCGGGAACTTTGGAGCAGTACTTC. This sequence encodes CSASGRLAGTLEQYF.

This clonotype was seen repeatedly, ten times or more. The CDR3 nucleotides read TGCGCCAGCAGCCAAATACTAGCGCGTCGCACAGATACGCAGTATTTT. It yields the protein CASSQILARRTDTQYF. The V call is TRBV4-3, the J call TRBJ2-3; 7 bases match TRBD2. The V gene end was trimmed by 2 bases and the J gene end by 1 base; junction bases not matched to a gene: 6. CDR1 and CDR2 (germline): LGHNA, YSLEER. The CDR3 has 16 residues.

This clonotype was observed a few times. V is TRBV19 and J is TRBJ2-7; 10 nucleotides align to TRBD1. This CDR3 has 14 residues. Germline lookup yields CDR1 LNHDA and CDR2 SQIVND (reference sequence). With V trimmed by 5 bases and J by 7 bases, 8 bases remained unmatched. CDR3 nucleotide sequence: TGTGCCAGTAGTCCGCGGGACAGGGGTGGAGAGCAGTACTTC. Translated, it gives CASSPRDRGGEQYF.

This clonotype was seen a handful of times. This chain links TRBV7-2 with TRBJ2-3, with 7 nucleotides matching TRBD2. Germline CDR1 reads SGHTA; CDR2 reads FQGNSA. V lost 8 bases and J lost 0; bases outside the gene matches: 5. This CDR3 spans 14 amino acids. Here the CDR3 DNA reads TGTGCCAGCGGAAGCGGGGCCAGCACAGATACGCAGTATTTT. Protein sequence: CASGSGASTDTQYF.

The table lists this clonotype with a few counts. V and J are TRBV6-2 or TRBV6-3 and TRBJ1-2; D may be TRBD1 (5 bases). Germline-derived CDR1 and CDR2 are MNHEY and SVGEGT. The V gene lost 7 bases and the J gene lost 3 bases, with 24 bases spanning the gap. This CDR3 contains 17 residues. As DNA, the CDR3 is TGTGCCAGCATCCCCGGGACGCCGGCGTCCGGGTACTATGGCTACACCTTC. Translation gives CASIPGTPASGYYGYTF.

This clonotype came up a few times. V is TRBV6-1 and J is TRBJ2-7, with D tentatively TRBD2 (5 bases). Germline lookup yields CDR1 MNHNS and CDR2 SASEGT. V was pared by 5 bases and J by 0 bases, with 14 bases between. The CDR3 covers 15 residues. The CDR3 reads CASSPRGGDSYEQYF. In DNA form, the CDR3 reads TGTGCCAGCAGTCCCCGGGGTGGTGACTCCTACGAGCAGTACTTC.

This clonotype turned up a few times. V usage is TRBV5-1 and J usage is TRBJ2-5, with TRBD1 matching 10 bases. The CDR3 covers 15 residues. The germline CDR1 and CDR2 sequences are SGHRS and YFSETQ. V shed 1 base, J shed 5 bases, and the junction held 5 bases outside the gene matches. CDR3 DNA: TGCGCCAGCAGCTTGAAGACAGGGGGCTTGGAGACCCAGTACTTC. This translates into CASSLKTGGLETQYF.

The genes are TRBV5-4 and TRBJ2-2, with D perhaps TRBD1 (5 bases). In germline, CDR1 is SGHNT, CDR2 YYREEE (reference sequence). Deletions cut 0 bases from V and 5 bases from J, with 11 bases between. This CDR3 is 15 amino acids long. CDR3 sequence: CASSLEAGMTGELFF. CDR3 coding DNA: TGTGCCAGCAGCTTGGAGGCAGGGATGACCGGGGAGCTGTTTTTT.

This clonotype was seen a few times. V and J are TRBV20-1 and TRBJ2-1; 11 positions agree with TRBD2. The length of the CDR3 is 21 residues. V lost 0 bases, J lost 7 bases, and 23 bases stayed unmatched. Germline values: CDR1 DFQATT, CDR2 SNEGSKA (reference sequence). CDR3 region: CSARDPTIPPSSGRPWNEQFF. For the CDR3, the DNA is TGCAGTGCTAGAGATCCCACCATCCCCCCCTCTAGCGGGAGGCCTTGGAATGAGCAGTTCTTC.

This sequence joins TRBV15 and TRBJ1-4; 9 bases map to TRBD1. The V gene's germline CDR1 is LNHNV and CDR2 YYDKDF (reference sequence). This CDR3 has 18 amino acids. Trimming took 5 bases from V and 8 from J; bases not matched to a gene: 18. In DNA form, the CDR3 reads TGTGCCACCAGCCCTACCGGGACAGGGCTCCTTTTTCAGGAAAAACTGTTTTTT. It translates to CATSPTGTGLLFQEKLFF.

The chain uses TRBV12-3 or TRBV12-4 and TRBJ1-5, with D hard to call. The CDR3 length is 15 residues. The V and J ends lost 6 bases and 7 bases respectively, with 19 bases between them. CDR3 in amino acids: CASSARAPQHQPQHF. DNA of the CDR3: TGTGCCAGCAGCGCACGGGCCCCCCAGCACCAGCCCCAGCATTTT.

The sample holds many counts of this clonotype. At one end, the junction sequence differs from germline, possibly due to a read error. This chain joins TRBV5-1 and TRBJ2-1; D possibly corresponds to TRBD1 (6 bases). Germline assignment: CDR1 SGHRS and CDR2 YFSETQ. CDR3 length: 14 residues. The CDR3, as DNA: TGCGCCAGCAGATTGGACAGTGACTACAATGAGCAGTTCTTC. Protein sequence: CASRLDSDYNEQFF.

This clonotype was seen at least ten times. The rearrangement joins TRBV5-1 to TRBJ1-1; D is undetermined. Looked up from germline, CDR1 is SGHRS and CDR2 is YFSETQ. Trimming pared 2 bases from V and 2 bases from J, leaving 10 bases between. The CDR3 is made up of 14 amino acids. The chain's CDR3 is CASSLTSLNTEAFF. The CDR3 nucleotides are TGCGCCAGCAGCTTAACTTCGTTAAACACTGAAGCTTTCTTT. Full variable domain (remainder filled in from reference TRBV5-1 and TRBJ1-1): KAGVTQTPRYLIKTRGQQVTLSCSPISGHRSVSWYQQTPGQGLQFLFEYFSETQRNKGNFPGRFSGRQFSNSRSEMNVSTLELGDSALYLCASSLTSLNTEAFFGQGTRLTVV.

The table lists this clonotype with many counts. This chain links TRBV7-8 with TRBJ2-2, with D perhaps TRBD1 (5 bases). The CDR3 runs 15 residues. The ends were cut back, 0 bases at V and 3 bases at J, with 8 bases in the middle. Germline assignment: CDR1 SGHVS and CDR2 FQNEAQ. CDR3 coding DNA: TGTGCCAGCAGCTTAGCGAGGACACACACCGGGGAGCTGTTTTTT. Its protein is CASSLARTHTGELFF.

This clonotype was picked up many times. The chain combines TRBV3-1 with TRBJ2-5; D is perhaps TRBD2 (5 bases). V shed 3 bases and J shed 6 bases, with 14 bases lying between them. This CDR3 is built from 14 residues. Germline CDR1 and CDR2: LGHDT and YNNKEL (reference sequence). The DNA for the CDR3 is TGTGCCAGCAGCCAGATACGGGGTCAGAAGACCCAGTACTTC. Translation: CASSQIRGQKTQYF.

The chain combines TRBV7-2 with TRBJ1-2; D perhaps matches TRBD1 (6 bases). V lost 1 base and J lost 8, with 11 bases in between. The germline gives CDR1 SGHTA, CDR2 FQGNSA. The CDR3 is 13 amino acids. The CDR3 DNA sequence: TGTGCCAGCAGCTTAGAACGGGGGCAGGGCTACACCTTC. This gives the protein CASSLERGQGYTF.